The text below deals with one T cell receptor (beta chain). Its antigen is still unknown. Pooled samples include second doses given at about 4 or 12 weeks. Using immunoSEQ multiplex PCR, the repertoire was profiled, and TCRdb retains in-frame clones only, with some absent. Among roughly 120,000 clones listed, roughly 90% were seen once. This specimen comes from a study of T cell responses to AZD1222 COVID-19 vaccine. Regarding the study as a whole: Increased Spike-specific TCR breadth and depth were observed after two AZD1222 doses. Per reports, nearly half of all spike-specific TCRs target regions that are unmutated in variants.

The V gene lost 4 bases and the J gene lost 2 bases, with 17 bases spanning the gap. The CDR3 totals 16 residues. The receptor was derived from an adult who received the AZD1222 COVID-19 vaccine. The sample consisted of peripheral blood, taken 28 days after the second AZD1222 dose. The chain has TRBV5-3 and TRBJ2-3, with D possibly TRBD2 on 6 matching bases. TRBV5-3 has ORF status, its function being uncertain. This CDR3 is CARSPNPGRNTDTQYF. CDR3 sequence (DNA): TGTGCCAGAAGCCCGAACCCCGGGAGAAACACAGATACGCAGTATTTT.